These 13 T cell receptor beta chains share one sample of origin, sequenced in a study of regulatory T cells in long-lasting Graves disease. As to time point: persistent/refractory GD, antithyroid drugs over 5 years with positive TRAb. TCR sequences were obtained from RNA taken from PBMCs. iRepertoire HTBI primers and Arm-PCR of CDR3 regions built TCR beta libraries. TCRdb reprocessed the multiplex PCR reads via MiXCR and lists one record per CDR3 protein. The repertoire consists of 450,000 or so distinct CDR3 sequences, with 20% to 25% occurring once and the leading ten covering about an eighth. The sample in question was peripheral blood mononuclear cells (PBMCs), obtained when the disease was refractory, from a patient treated with antithyroid drugs. The receptors derive from a female donor with Graves disease.

This clonotype was recorded at least ten times. This chain links TRBV7-2 with TRBJ2-5; D perhaps matches TRBD2 (5 bases). The CDR3 is made up of 13 amino acids. V lost 6 bases and J lost 4, with 12 bases in between. In germline, CDR1 is SGHTA, CDR2 FQGNSA. The CDR3 nucleotides are TGTGCCAGCAGGAGCGCGGGTCGAGAGACCCAGTACTTC. Encoded protein: CASRSAGRETQYF.

V is TRBV27 and J is TRBJ1-3; 7 bases match TRBD1. The CDR3 contains 15 residues. The junction had 9 bases not matched to a gene; V was cut back by 6 bases and J by 4 bases. Germline V gene sequence: CDR1 MNHEY, CDR2 SMNVEV (reference sequence). The CDR3 protein is CASSPTGSAGNTIYF. DNA for the CDR3: TGTGCCAGCAGCCCGACAGGGAGCGCCGGAAACACCATATATTTT.

This clonotype has just a few counts. CDR3 coding DNA: TGTGCCTGGAGACAGACAGGGGGCAATCAGCCCCAGCATTTT. Encoded protein: CAWRQTGGNQPQHF. V is TRBV30 and J is TRBJ1-5; 8 bases line up with TRBD1. The CDR3 consists of 14 residues. Germline CDR1 reads GTSNPN; CDR2 reads SVGIG (reference sequence). After removal of 3 bases from V and 2 bases from J, the junction contained 3 bases not matched to a gene.

This clonotype has a count of ten or more. The genes are TRBV7-8 and TRBJ1-5; TRBD1 might be the D (6 bases). The CDR3 totals 15 residues. Germline values: CDR1 SGHVS, CDR2 FQNEAQ. The germline V and J ends were trimmed by 4 bases and 0 bases, with 10 bases remaining between them. CDR3 protein: CASSSTGFSNQPQHF. In DNA form, the CDR3 reads TGTGCCAGCAGCTCAACAGGGTTTAGCAATCAGCCCCAGCATTTT.

Comment on this clonotype: A much larger clone lies a single base off, so this may be a read error. The chain carries TRBV11-2 and TRBJ2-5; TRBD1 matches at 7 bases. J lost 1 base, V lost 1 base, and 3 bases had no gene match. The germline gives CDR1 SGHAT, CDR2 FQNNGV. The CDR3 runs 15 residues. The CDR3 nucleotides are TGTGCCAGCAGCTTAGGACAGGGTGCCCAAGAGACCCAGTACTTC. This sequence encodes CASSLGQGAQETQYF. The full variable domain, completed using reference TRBV11-2 and TRBJ2-5, is EAGVAQSPRYKIIEKRQSVAFWCNPISGHATLYWYQQILGQGPKLLIQFQNNGVVDDSQLPKDRFSAERLKGVDSTLKIQPAKLEDSAVYLCASSLGQGAQETQYFGPGTRLLVL.

In the case of this clonotype: One junction end disagrees with the germline gene, perhaps due to a read error. This chain joins TRBV6-1 and TRBJ2-1, with 10 bases fitting TRBD2. CDR1 is MNHNS, CDR2 SASEGT, per germline. The CDR3 runs to 12 residues. The CDR3 bases are TGTGCCAGCAGTGGGCTAGCGGGAGCTATCGTCTTC. This encodes CASSGLAGAIVF.

This clonotype came up a few times. This chain uses TRBV4-3 with TRBJ1-1; D is uncertain. The germline V gene has CDR1 LGHNA and CDR2 YSLEER. The V gene lost 1 base and the J gene lost 1 base, with 10 bases spanning the gap. CDR3 size: 15 residues. In DNA, the CDR3 is TGCGCCAGCAGCCAAGGAGCAGATGGGAACACTGAAGCTTTCTTT. It encodes CASSQGADGNTEAFF.

This clonotype was detected a few times. V gene TRBV20-1 combines with J gene TRBJ1-2, with D unresolved. The germline gives CDR1 DFQATT, CDR2 SNEGSKA (reference sequence). V dropped 2 bases and J dropped 7 bases, with 8 bases sitting between them. The CDR3 is made up of 11 amino acids. As DNA, the CDR3 is TGCAGTGCTAGATGGGTTGGTGGCTACACCTTC. It specifies CSARWVGGYTF.

The genes are TRBV19 and TRBJ1-5; D perhaps matches TRBD1 (5 bases). Germline V gene sequence: CDR1 LNHDA, CDR2 SQIVND (reference sequence). The CDR3 is 14 amino acids. The V gene lost 7 bases and the J gene lost 2 bases, with 12 bases spanning the gap. The CDR3 region is CASTKGDGNQPQHF. In DNA, the CDR3 is TGTGCCAGTACCAAAGGGGACGGCAATCAGCCCCAGCATTTT.

CDR3 amino acids: CSLADNEQFF. The CDR3 DNA reads TGCAGCCTCGCGGACAATGAGCAGTTCTTC. This sequence joins TRBV29-1 and TRBJ2-1, with D unclear. V lost 8 bases, J lost 5 bases, and 7 bases lay in between. The CDR3 has 10 residues. Germline V gene lookup returns CDR1 SQVTM and CDR2 ANQGSEA.

This chain uses TRBV12-3 or TRBV12-4 with TRBJ1-1; 9 positions match TRBD1. The J segment lost 0 bases and the V segment lost 5 bases, leaving 16 bases of the junction unmatched. This CDR3 contains 19 residues. The CDR3 spells CASSTSYRGPVLMNTEAFF. DNA of the CDR3: TGTGCCAGCAGTACCTCCTACAGGGGGCCTGTCCTCATGAACACTGAAGCTTTCTTT.

This clonotype was observed many times. The CDR3 reads CASSLGVYNEQFF. The CDR3 nucleotides read TGTGCCAGCAGTTTGGGGGTTTACAATGAGCAGTTCTTC. The chain uses TRBV28 and TRBJ2-1; perhaps D is TRBD1 or TRBD2 (5 bases each). Trimming shortened V by 3 bases and J by 4 bases, and 7 bases separated the two germline ends. Germline loops: CDR1 MDHEN, CDR2 SYDVKM. The CDR3 extends over 13 amino acids.

This clonotype has ten or more counts. The rearrangement joins TRBV27 to TRBJ2-5, with 7 bases that match TRBD1. The CDR3 loop spans 16 amino acids. Trimming took 5 bases from V and 0 from J; bases not matched to a gene: 9. In germline, CDR1 is MNHEY, CDR2 SMNVEV (reference sequence). The CDR3 spells CASSPRTGANQETQYF. The CDR3 nucleotides are TGTGCCAGCAGTCCCCGGACAGGAGCTAACCAAGAGACCCAGTACTTC.